One and the same sample provided the 20 T cell receptor beta chains below, sequenced in a study of blood T cell repertoires in COVID-19. The protocol was immunoSEQ multiplex PCR, while the TCRdb copy is restricted to in-frame clones and leaves out a portion. The table has 300,000 to 400,000 clones, 90% to 95% seen once. Input material: PBMCs or T cells enriched from blood (not recorded which). These receptors came from a woman aged 25 to 45 who had been exposed to COVID-19.

The chain has TRBV6-6 and TRBJ2-3; TRBD1 agrees at 10 bases. The CDR3 loop spans 15 amino acids. CDR1 MNHNY and CDR2 SVGAGI come from the germline V gene (reference sequence). V lost 6 bases, J lost 7 bases, and 10 bases stayed unmatched. The CDR3 loop is CASRKAGTGDYTQYF. The CDR3 DNA follows: TGTGCCAGCAGGAAAGCCGGGACAGGGGATTATACGCAGTATTTT.

This rearrangement joins TRBV3-1 (or the pseudogene TRBV3-2) to TRBJ2-3, with 15 bases that match TRBD2. The CDR3 contains 18 residues. From germline, CDR1 is LGHDT and CDR2 YNNKEL (reference sequence). V dropped 3 bases and J dropped 0; count of bases not matched to a gene: 4. DNA for the CDR3: TGTGCCAGCAGCCAGAGGACTAGCGGGGGGGCAAGCACAGATACGCAGTATTTT. It encodes CASSQRTSGGASTDTQYF.

This chain connects TRBV4-1 to TRBJ1-2, with 10 bases fitting TRBD1. The CDR3 is made up of 14 amino acids. The V gene's germline CDR1 is MGHRA and CDR2 YSYEKL. The ends lost 6 bases at V and 1 base at J; junction bases unmatched: 2. CDR3 protein: CASSGTGDNYGYTF. The CDR3 bases are TGCGCCAGCAGTGGGACAGGGGATAACTATGGCTACACCTTC.

The rearrangement uses TRBV12-5 and TRBJ2-2; 9 nucleotides match TRBD2. V lost 5 bases to trimming and J lost 5 bases; unmatched junction nucleotides: 12. Germline V lookup: CDR1 LGHNT, CDR2 FRNRAP. This CDR3 contains 17 residues. The CDR3 bases are TGTGCTAGTGGTAACCGACCGGGACTAGCTAGAACCGGGGAGCTGTTTTTT. Translation gives CASGNRPGLARTGELFF.

The V gene is TRBV10-3, the J gene TRBJ1-2; D ambiguous. Germline V gene lookup returns CDR1 ENHRY and CDR2 SYGVKD. V gave up 5 bases and J gave up 3 bases, with 10 bases separating them. CDR3 length: 13 residues. CDR3 sequence: CAISRDKDYGYTF. The CDR3 bases are TGTGCCATCAGTCGTGACAAGGACTATGGCTACACCTTC.

The chain uses TRBV9 and TRBJ1-2, with 7 bases that match TRBD1. CDR1 and CDR2 (germline): SGDLS, YYNGEE. The V and J ends lost 4 bases and 5 bases, in that order; junction bases with no gene match: 14. The CDR3 is 16 amino acids. CDR3 nucleotides: TGTGCCAGCAGCCCCTCCCCCGGGCAGGGGGGATATGGCTACACCTTC. Its translation is CASSPSPGQGGYGYTF.

The genes are TRBV4-1 and TRBJ1-1; D not resolved. The CDR3 consists of 14 residues. V lost 4 bases to trimming and J lost 5 bases, with 14 bases between them. Germline values: CDR1 MGHRA, CDR2 YSYEKL. CDR3 in amino acids: CASSPRRVGTEAFF. The CDR3 nucleotides read TGCGCCAGCAGCCCGAGGAGGGTAGGGACTGAAGCTTTCTTT.

The chain recombines TRBV6-5 with TRBJ2-7; 7 nucleotides line up with TRBD1. Trimming cost V 6 bases and J 0 bases; bases outside gene matches: 8. The CDR3 runs to 15 residues. The germline V gene encodes CDR1 MNHEY and CDR2 SVGAGI. As DNA, the CDR3 is TGTGCCAGCAGCTCCGGGACAGCGTTCTCCTACGAGCAGTACTTC. As protein: CASSSGTAFSYEQYF.

The chain combines TRBV19 with TRBJ2-7; 7 nucleotides agree with TRBD1. CDR1 LNHDA and CDR2 SQIVND come from the germline V gene (reference sequence). CDR3 length equals 14 residues. The V and J ends lost 6 bases and 2 bases, in that order; junction bases with no gene match: 7. The CDR3 sequence: CASSNRDSPYEQYF. In DNA, the CDR3 is TGTGCCAGTAGCAACCGGGACAGCCCCTACGAGCAGTACTTC.

This chain links TRBV27 with TRBJ2-1, with 7 bases matching TRBD1. V lost 4 bases and J lost 7; bases outside the gene matches: 4. CDR3 length: 13 amino acids. In germline, CDR1 is MNHEY, CDR2 SMNVEV (reference sequence). The chain's CDR3 is CASSYRGSNEQFF. In DNA, the CDR3 is TGTGCCAGCAGTTACAGGGGTTCTAATGAGCAGTTCTTC.

The V gene is TRBV11-2, the J gene TRBJ2-2; D may be TRBD2 (5 bases). This CDR3 is built from 17 residues. The germline gives CDR1 SGHAT, CDR2 FQNNGV. V was clipped by 1 base and J by 4 bases, with 16 bases between them. The CDR3 sequence: CASSLVGRRGGTGELFF. CDR3 coding DNA: TGTGCCAGCAGCTTAGTAGGTCGTCGGGGTGGCACCGGGGAGCTGTTTTTT.

The genes are TRBV7-9 and TRBJ1-4, with 10 bases identical to TRBD1. The CDR3 consists of 17 residues. Germline CDR1 and CDR2: SEHNR and FQNEAQ (reference sequence). Trimming removed 1 base from V and 3 bases from J; junction bases left unmatched: 5. The CDR3, as DNA: TGTGCCAGCAGCTTAGGGGGGACAGGGGACCCTAATGAAAAACTGTTTTTT. It is translated as CASSLGGTGDPNEKLFF.

This chain connects TRBV19 to TRBJ1-2; weak D call: TRBD1 (5 bases). Germline V gene sequence: CDR1 LNHDA, CDR2 SQIVND (reference sequence). Trimming left V 9 bases short and J 7 bases short, with 12 bases between. This CDR3 contains 11 residues. The CDR3 sequence: CASQGWGGYTF. The CDR3 nucleotides read TGTGCCAGCCAGGGTTGGGGTGGCTACACCTTC.

The chain is built from TRBV7-2 and TRBJ2-1, with a possible D match to TRBD2 (5 bases). V was pared by 5 bases and J by 0 bases, with 8 bases between. From germline, CDR1 is SGHTA and CDR2 FQGNSA. The CDR3 covers 14 residues. The chain's CDR3 is CASSQDSSYNEQFF. The CDR3 nucleotides are TGTGCCAGCAGCCAGGACTCCTCCTACAATGAGCAGTTCTTC.

This rearrangement joins TRBV3-1 (or the pseudogene TRBV3-2) to TRBJ2-5, with D possibly being TRBD1 (6 bases). The length of the CDR3 is 14 residues. Per the germline V gene, CDR1 is LGHDT and CDR2 is YNNKEL (reference sequence). Deletions cut 3 bases from V and 3 bases from J, with 11 bases between. The CDR3 loop reads CASSHLPGEETQYF. CDR3 in DNA: TGTGCCAGCAGCCATTTGCCAGGGGAAGAGACCCAGTACTTC.

The J gene is TRBJ2-1, the V gene TRBV5-4; 8 positions agree with TRBD2. V shed 4 bases, J shed 5 bases, and the junction held 11 bases outside the gene matches. Per germline, CDR1 SGHNT and CDR2 YYREEE (reference sequence). The CDR3 sequence is 16 residues long. The DNA of the CDR3 is TGTGCCAGCAGCCCCGGGATAGCGGGGTACGACAATGAGCAGTTCTTC. This sequence encodes CASSPGIAGYDNEQFF.

The chain links TRBV6-1 to TRBJ2-7; 9 bases align to TRBD1. The length of the CDR3 is 16 residues. CDR1 MNHNS and CDR2 SASEGT come from the germline V gene. V shed 3 bases and J 1 base; nucleotides not matched to a gene: 7. CDR3 sequence reads: CASSDFDRGGSYEQYF. The CDR3 DNA is TGTGCCAGCAGTGACTTCGACAGGGGGGGATCCTACGAGCAGTACTTC.

The chain joins TRBV30 to TRBJ1-4; D is perhaps TRBD1 (5 bases). Germline V gene data show CDR1 as GTSNPN and CDR2 as SVGIG (reference sequence). Trimming took off 3 bases at V and 6 bases at J, with 11 bases between the two ends. The CDR3 totals 13 residues. CDR3 amino acids: CAWSWGEYEKLFF. The CDR3 DNA reads TGTGCCTGGAGCTGGGGCGAGTATGAAAAACTGTTTTTT.

The chain employs TRBV4-2 and TRBJ2-1; TRBD1 is a possible D gene (5 bases). The V gene lost 0 bases and the J gene lost 16 bases, with 13 bases spanning the gap. Looked up from germline, CDR1 is LGHNA and CDR2 is YNFKEQ. The CDR3 totals 12 residues. This CDR3 reads CASSQDSGSSFF. As DNA, the CDR3 is TGTGCCAGCAGCCAAGATTCAGGGTCGAGCTTCTTC.

J is TRBJ1-2 and V is TRBV15; D unclear. The CDR3 is 14 amino acids. V gave up 1 base and J gave up 4 bases, with 10 bases separating them. Germline loops: CDR1 LNHNV, CDR2 YYDKDF (reference sequence). CDR3 sequence: CATSRGEGPYGYTF. The CDR3 region has the DNA TGTGCCACCAGCAGAGGGGAGGGTCCCTATGGCTACACCTTC.